Reported below is one T cell receptor beta chain. No antigen is known for it. This record comes from a study of cytomegalovirus exposure and HLA in healthy donors. General observations from the study: Some highly shared sequence variants likely arose as a pipeline artifact. Indistinguishable V segments, including TRBV6-2 and TRBV6-3, were excluded. For TCR beta chains, V- and J-gene trimming was later linked to a missense DCLRE1C variant. Later analysis revealed greater clonal expansion in HLA-associated TCR beta chains than in equally common others.

This CDR3 comprises 15 residues. Trimming took off 8 bases at V and 3 bases at J, with 17 bases between the two ends. Germline V gene lookup returns CDR1 MDHEN and CDR2 SYDVKM. The PCR used 60 Vbeta and 13 Jbeta primers. TCRdb keeps only in-frame clones here, not all; method: immunoSEQ multiplex PCR. The sample records around 140,000 clones, roughly 81% being singletons. The chain recombines TRBV28 with TRBJ2-4; the D gene is possibly TRBD2 (6 bases). Material: PBMCs. The TCR comes from a female donor in good health and CMV-seronegative. The CDR3 here is CASYGTLGGKNIQYF. CDR3 nucleotides: TGTGCCAGCTACGGGACTCTCGGCGGCAAAAACATTCAGTACTTC.